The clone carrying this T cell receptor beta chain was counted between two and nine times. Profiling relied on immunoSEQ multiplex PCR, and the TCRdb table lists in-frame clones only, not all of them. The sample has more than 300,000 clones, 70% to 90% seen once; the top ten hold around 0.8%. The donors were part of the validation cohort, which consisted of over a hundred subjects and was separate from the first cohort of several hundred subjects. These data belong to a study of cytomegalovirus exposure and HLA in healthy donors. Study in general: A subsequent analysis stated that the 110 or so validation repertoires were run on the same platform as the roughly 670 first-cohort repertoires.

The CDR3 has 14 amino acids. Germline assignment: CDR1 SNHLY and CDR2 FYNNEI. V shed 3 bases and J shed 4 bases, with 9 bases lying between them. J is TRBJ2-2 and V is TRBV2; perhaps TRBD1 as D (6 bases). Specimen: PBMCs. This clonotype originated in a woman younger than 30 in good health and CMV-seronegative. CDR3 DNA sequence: TGTGCCAGCAGTGACCAACAGGGCACCGGGGAGCTGTTTTTT. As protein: CASSDQQGTGELFF.